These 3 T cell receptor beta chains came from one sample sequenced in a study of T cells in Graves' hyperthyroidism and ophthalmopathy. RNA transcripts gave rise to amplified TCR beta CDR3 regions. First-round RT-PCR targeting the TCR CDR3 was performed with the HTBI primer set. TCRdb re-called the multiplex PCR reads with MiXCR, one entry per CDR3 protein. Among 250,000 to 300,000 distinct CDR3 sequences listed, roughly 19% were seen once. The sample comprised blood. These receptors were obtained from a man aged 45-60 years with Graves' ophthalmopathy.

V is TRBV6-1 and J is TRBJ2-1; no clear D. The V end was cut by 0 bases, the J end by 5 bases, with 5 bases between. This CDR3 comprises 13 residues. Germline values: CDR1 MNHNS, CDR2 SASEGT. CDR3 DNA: TGTGCCAGCAGTGAAGCGCGAGACAATGAGCAGTTCTTC. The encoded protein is CASSEARDNEQFF.

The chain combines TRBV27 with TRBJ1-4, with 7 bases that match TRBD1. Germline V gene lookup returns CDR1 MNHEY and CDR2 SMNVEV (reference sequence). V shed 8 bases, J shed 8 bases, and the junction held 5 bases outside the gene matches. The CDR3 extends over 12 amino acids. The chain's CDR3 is CASGDRPEKLFF. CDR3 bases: TGTGCCAGCGGGGACAGACCAGAAAAACTGTTTTTT.

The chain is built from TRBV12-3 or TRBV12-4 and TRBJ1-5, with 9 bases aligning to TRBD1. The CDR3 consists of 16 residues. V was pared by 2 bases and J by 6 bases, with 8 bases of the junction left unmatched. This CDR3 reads CASSLTGQGFRQPQHF. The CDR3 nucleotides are TGTGCCAGCAGTTTAACGGGACAGGGCTTTCGTCAGCCCCAGCATTTT.